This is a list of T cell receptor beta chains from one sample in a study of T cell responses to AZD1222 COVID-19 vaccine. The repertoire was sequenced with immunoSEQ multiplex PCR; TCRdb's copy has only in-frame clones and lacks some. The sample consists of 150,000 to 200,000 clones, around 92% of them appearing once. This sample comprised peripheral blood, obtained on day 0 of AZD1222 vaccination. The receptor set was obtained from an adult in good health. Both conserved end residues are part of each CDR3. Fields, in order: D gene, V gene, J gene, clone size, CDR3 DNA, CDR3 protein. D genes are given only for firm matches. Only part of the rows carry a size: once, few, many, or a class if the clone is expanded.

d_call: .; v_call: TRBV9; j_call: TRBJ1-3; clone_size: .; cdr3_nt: TGTGCCAGCAGTACGGAGTCTGGAAACACCATATATTTT; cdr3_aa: CASSTESGNTIYF
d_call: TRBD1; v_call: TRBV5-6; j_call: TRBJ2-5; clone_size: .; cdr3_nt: TGTGCCAGCAGCACCGGGACAGGTCCGATCCAAGAGACCCAGTACTTC; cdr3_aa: CASSTGTGPIQETQYF
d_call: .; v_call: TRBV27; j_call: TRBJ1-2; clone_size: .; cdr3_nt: TGTGCCAGCAGCCCGCTGTCCGGTCGGCTTGGCTACACCTTC; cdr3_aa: CASSPLSGRLGYTF
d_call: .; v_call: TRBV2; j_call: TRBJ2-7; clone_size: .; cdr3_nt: TGTGCCAGCTACGGCGGGGTGGGTGGCTACGAGCAGTACTTC; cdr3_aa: CASYGGVGGYEQYF
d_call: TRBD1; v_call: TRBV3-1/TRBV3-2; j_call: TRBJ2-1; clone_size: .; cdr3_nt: TGTGCCAGCAGCCAATGGACAGGGAGTGAGCAGTTCTTC; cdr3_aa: CASSQWTGSEQFF
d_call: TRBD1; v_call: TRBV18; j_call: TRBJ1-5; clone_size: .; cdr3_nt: TGTGCCAGCCACCCAGGGGGCCAAGGGCAGCCCCAGCATTTT; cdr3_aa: CASHPGGQGQPQHF
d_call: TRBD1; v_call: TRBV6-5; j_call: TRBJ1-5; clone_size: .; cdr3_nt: TGTGCCAGCAGCCCCACAGGGGATCAGCCCCAGCATTTT; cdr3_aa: CASSPTGDQPQHF
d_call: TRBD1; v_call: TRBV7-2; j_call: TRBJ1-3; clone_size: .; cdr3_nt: TGTGCCAGCAGCCCCCGGACAGGGATGGGAAACACCATATATTTT; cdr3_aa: CASSPRTGMGNTIYF
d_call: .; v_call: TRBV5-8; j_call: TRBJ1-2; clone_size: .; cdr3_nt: TGTGCCAGCAGACAACAGGTCTATGGCTACACCTTC; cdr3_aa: CASRQQVYGYTF
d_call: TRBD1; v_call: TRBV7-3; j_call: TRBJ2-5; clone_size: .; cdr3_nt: TGTGCCAGCAGCCCCACAGGGGGCGAGGAGACCCAGTACTTC; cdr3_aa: CASSPTGGEETQYF
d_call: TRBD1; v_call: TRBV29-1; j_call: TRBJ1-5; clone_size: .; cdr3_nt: TGCAGCGTCTTACAGGGGAACTACAATCAGCCCCAGCATTTT; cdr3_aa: CSVLQGNYNQPQHF
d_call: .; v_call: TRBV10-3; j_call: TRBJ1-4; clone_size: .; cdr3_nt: TGTGCCATCAGTGCCGGTTTGGGTGAAAAACTGTTTTTT; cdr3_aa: CAISAGLGEKLFF
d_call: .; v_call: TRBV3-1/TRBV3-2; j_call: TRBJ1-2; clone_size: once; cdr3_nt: TGTGCCAGCAGCCCCAGGACAGTTAACTATGGCTACACCTTC; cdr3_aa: CASSPRTVNYGYTF
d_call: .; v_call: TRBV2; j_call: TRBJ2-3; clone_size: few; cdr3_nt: TGTGCCAGCAGCGGGACGAAAAGCCCCGCACTGTTCGCAGATACGCAGTATTTT; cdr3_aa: CASSGTKSPALFADTQYF
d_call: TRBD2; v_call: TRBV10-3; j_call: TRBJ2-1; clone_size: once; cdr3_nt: TGTGCCATCAGTGGCGAACTAGCGGGGGGCCAGAGGAATGAGCAGTTCTTC; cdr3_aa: CAISGELAGGQRNEQFF
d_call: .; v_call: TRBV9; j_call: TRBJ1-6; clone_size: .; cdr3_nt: TGTGCCAGCAGCGTAGACCCTTCCACGGATTCACCCCTCCACTTT; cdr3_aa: CASSVDPSTDSPLHF
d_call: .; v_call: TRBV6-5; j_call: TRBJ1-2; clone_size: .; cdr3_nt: TGTGCCAGCAGACGCGAGGGATCGTACGGCTACACCTTC; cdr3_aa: CASRREGSYGYTF
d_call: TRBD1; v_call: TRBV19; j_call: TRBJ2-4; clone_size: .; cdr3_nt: TGTGCCAGTAGTAAAAGGGACAGGGGGCCAGGGTACATTCAGTACTTC; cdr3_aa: CASSKRDRGPGYIQYF
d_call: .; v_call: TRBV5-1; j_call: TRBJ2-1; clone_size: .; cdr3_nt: TGCGCCAGCAGCTTGACGGCAGGGATGGATGAGCAGTTCTTC; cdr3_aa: CASSLTAGMDEQFF
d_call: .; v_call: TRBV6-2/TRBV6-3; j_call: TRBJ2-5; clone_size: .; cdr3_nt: TGTGCCAGCAGCAGGGGGGCCCAAGAGACCCAGTACTTC; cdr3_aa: CASSRGAQETQYF
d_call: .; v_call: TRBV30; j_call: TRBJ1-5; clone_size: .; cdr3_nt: TGTGCCTGGAGTGTACAGGACAATCAGCCCCAGCATTTT; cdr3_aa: CAWSVQDNQPQHF
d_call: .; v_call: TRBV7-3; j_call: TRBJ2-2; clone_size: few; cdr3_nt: TGTGCCAGCAGCTTACAACCGACAGACTACACCGGGGAGCTGTTTTTT; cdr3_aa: CASSLQPTDYTGELFF
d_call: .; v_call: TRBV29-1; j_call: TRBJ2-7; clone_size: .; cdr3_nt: TGCAGCGTTGTTAGTCAGGACAGAAAAAACTACGAGCAGTACTTC; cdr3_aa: CSVVSQDRKNYEQYF
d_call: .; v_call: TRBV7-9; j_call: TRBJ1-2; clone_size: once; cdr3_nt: TGTGCCAGCAGCTTAGCCAGCCTGACTAATGGCTACACCTTC; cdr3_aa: CASSLASLTNGYTF
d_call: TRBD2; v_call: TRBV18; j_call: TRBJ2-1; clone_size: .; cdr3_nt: TGTGCCAGCTCACCACTCCTAGCGGGGAACAATGAGCAGTTCTTC; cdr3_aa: CASSPLLAGNNEQFF
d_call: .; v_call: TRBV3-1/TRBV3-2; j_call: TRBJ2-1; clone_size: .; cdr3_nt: TGTGCCAGCAGCCAGTACGGTGAGCAGTTCTTC; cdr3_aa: CASSQYGEQFF
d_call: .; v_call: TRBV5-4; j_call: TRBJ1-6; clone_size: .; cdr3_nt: TGTGCCAGCAGCTTGGTTGGTAGGGGGATGGGTTCACCCCTCCACTTT; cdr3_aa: CASSLVGRGMGSPLHF
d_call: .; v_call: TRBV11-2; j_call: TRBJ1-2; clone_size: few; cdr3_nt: TGTGCCAGCAGCTCGCGGGGCGGCTACACCTTC; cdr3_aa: CASSSRGGYTF
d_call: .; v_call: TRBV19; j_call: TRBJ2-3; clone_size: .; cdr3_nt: TGTGCCAGTAGTAATGGCGGCACAGATACGCAGTATTTT; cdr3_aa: CASSNGGTDTQYF
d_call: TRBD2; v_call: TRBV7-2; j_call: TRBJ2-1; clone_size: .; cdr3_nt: TGTGCCAGCAGCTTAGCGTCTAGCGGGGGGTACAATGAGCAGTTCTTC; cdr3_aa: CASSLASSGGYNEQFF